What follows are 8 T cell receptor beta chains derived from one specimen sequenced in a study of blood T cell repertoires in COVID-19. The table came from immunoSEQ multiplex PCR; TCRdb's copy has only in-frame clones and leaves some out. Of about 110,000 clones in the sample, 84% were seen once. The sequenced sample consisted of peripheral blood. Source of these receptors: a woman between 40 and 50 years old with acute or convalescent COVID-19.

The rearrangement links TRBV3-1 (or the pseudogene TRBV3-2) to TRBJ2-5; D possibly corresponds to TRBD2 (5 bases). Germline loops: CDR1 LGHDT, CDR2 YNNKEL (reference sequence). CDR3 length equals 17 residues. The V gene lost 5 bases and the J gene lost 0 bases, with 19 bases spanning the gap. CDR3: CASSLKTQRMYQETQYF. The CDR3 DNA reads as TGTGCCAGCAGCTTAAAGACCCAGCGGATGTACCAAGAGACCCAGTACTTC.

This chain's CDR3 is CASSSGQGAGGYTF. CDR3 DNA sequence: TGCGCCAGCAGCTCGGGACAGGGGGCAGGAGGCTACACCTTC. This sequence joins TRBV5-1 and TRBJ1-2, with 12 bases aligning to TRBD1. Losses at the gene ends were 3 bases for V and 8 bases for J; bases not matched to a gene: 5. The CDR3 is 14 amino acids. Germline V CDR1 and CDR2: SGHRS, YFSETQ.

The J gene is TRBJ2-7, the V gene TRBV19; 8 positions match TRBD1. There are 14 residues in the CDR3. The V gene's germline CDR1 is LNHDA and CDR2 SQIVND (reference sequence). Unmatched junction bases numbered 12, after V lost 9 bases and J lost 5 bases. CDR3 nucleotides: TGTGCCAGCCGCCCGTGGGACAGGTCTGACGAGCAGTACTTC. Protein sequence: CASRPWDRSDEQYF. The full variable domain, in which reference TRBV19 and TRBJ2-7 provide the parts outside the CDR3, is DGGITQSPKYLFRKEGQNVTLSCEQNLNHDAMYWYRQDPGQGLRLIYYSQIVNDFQKGDIAEGYSVSREKKESFPLTVTSAQKNPTAFYLCASRPWDRSDEQYFGPGTRLTVT.

As DNA, the CDR3 is TGTGCCAGCAGCGGGGCTATGGGCTACACCTTC. Translating gives CASSGAMGYTF. The rearrangement uses TRBV5-6 and TRBJ1-2, with D perhaps TRBD1 (5 bases). The CDR3 contains 11 residues. Deletions cut 4 bases from V and 8 bases from J, with 9 bases between. CDR1 is SGHDT, CDR2 YYEEEE, per germline.

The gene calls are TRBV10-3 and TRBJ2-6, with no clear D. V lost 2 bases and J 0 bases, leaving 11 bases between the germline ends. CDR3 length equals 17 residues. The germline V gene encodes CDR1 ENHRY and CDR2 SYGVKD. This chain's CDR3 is CAISEPLGGSGANVLTF. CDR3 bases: TGTGCCATCAGTGAGCCGTTAGGCGGCTCTGGGGCCAACGTCCTGACTTTC.

CDR3 residues: CASTWVGRSDTQYF. Here the CDR3 DNA reads TGTGCCAGTACTTGGGTGGGGAGGTCAGATACGCAGTATTTT. The rearrangement joins TRBV19 to TRBJ2-3, with D perhaps matching TRBD2 (6 bases). The V gene lost 7 bases and the J gene lost 4 bases, with 15 bases spanning the gap. CDR1 is LNHDA, CDR2 SQIVND, per germline (reference sequence). There are 14 residues in the CDR3.

The CDR3 nucleotides are TGTGCCAGCAGTGAAGAAGGGGCTAGAACAGATACGCAGTATTTT. Translating gives CASSEEGARTDTQYF. The chain recombines TRBV2 with TRBJ2-3; possibly TRBD1 for D (5 bases). The CDR3 covers 15 residues. V lost 1 base and J 3 bases, leaving 11 bases between the germline ends. The germline gives CDR1 SNHLY, CDR2 FYNNEI.

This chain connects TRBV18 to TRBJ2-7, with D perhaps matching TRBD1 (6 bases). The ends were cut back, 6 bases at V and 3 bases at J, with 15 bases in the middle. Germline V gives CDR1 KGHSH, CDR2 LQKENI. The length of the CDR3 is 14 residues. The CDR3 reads CASSPATGRYEQYF. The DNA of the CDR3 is TGTGCCAGCTCCCCCGCCACAGGGCGCTACGAGCAGTACTTC.